This T cell receptor (beta chain) was sequenced during a study of T cells of healthy individuals. TCRdb reprocessed the 5' RACE reads with MiXCR, giving one entry per CDR3 protein. The sample contains 95,000 to 100,000 distinct CDR3 sequences, 15% to 20% of which appear only once. The CDR3 totals 13 residues. Germline-derived CDR1 and CDR2 are MDHEN and SYDVKM. V dropped 2 bases and J dropped 2 bases, with 7 bases sitting between them. This chain joins TRBV28 and TRBJ2-7; no reliable D call. The sequence came from a human donor in good health. The CDR3, as DNA: TGTGCCAGCAGTTTAAAGACCCCCTACGAGCAGTACTTC. It translates to CASSLKTPYEQYF.